This entry concerns a single T cell receptor (beta chain). The antigen is undetermined. This sample is part of a study of siplizumab effects on memory and regulatory T cells. Study-level results: Researchers could not give a naive or memory phenotype to roughly 75-95% of proliferating CD4+ or CD8+ clones. Unstimulated subsets accounted for the mapping of only a minor share of the clones that were alloreactive. Siplizumab led to significantly less abundant alloreactive sequences that could be traced back to unstimulated CD4+ memory cells. Naive T cells appeared more varied than memory cells and looked like key alloresponse contributors.

Measured with immunoSEQ multiplex PCR; TCRdb has only the in-frame clones, and not every one. The sample has about 100,000 clones, around 92% seen once. The CDR3 spans 12 residues. V was clipped by 1 base and J by 12 bases, with 10 bases between them. The chain recombines TRBV23-1 with TRBJ2-1; the D is unclear. TRBV23-1 is designated an ORF whose function remains uncertain. Sequencing was done on a sample of CD4+ T cells sorted from blood. This TCR derives from a human donor in good health. The CDR3 sequence is CASSQYRNSQFF. CDR3 DNA: TGCGCCAGCAGTCAATATAGGAACTCGCAGTTCTTC.